This T cell receptor (beta chain) was profiled in a study of early T cells in non-severe SARS-CoV-2 infection. Overall study: Alpha and beta chains were unpaired, from unsorted whole-blood bulk RNA.

Unique molecular identifiers were attached to individual cDNA molecules. From the 5' RACE reads, TCRdb called clonotypes with MiXCR, one entry per CDR3 protein. In the table there are 70,000 to 95,000 distinct CDR3 sequences, over 12% of which are singletons. General observations from the study: Anti-spike CD8 responses were favored in VDJdb matching, and private and CD4 specificities were missed.

On this clonotype itself: Its antigen is not identified.

The sequence was collected from an adult who was a healthcare worker with PCR-confirmed SARS-CoV-2 infection or an uninfected control (not recorded which). Specimen: whole blood.

The CDR3 DNA follows: TGTGCCAGCAGTGAGGGGGGACTTTACGAGCAGTACGTC. It codes for CASSEGGLYEQYV. The chain is built from TRBV6-1 and TRBJ2-7; the D gene is possibly TRBD2 (6 bases). With 3 bases removed from V and 4 bases from J, the gap between germline ends came to 10 bases. Germline loops: CDR1 MNHNS, CDR2 SASEGT. The CDR3 consists of 13 residues.